Following are 2 T cell receptor beta chains from one sample sequenced in a study of T cells after yellow fever vaccination. Using its own MiXCR run on the 5' RACE reads, TCRdb lists one record per CDR3 protein. Among 450,000 to 550,000 distinct CDR3 sequences listed, roughly a fifth were seen once. The input for sequencing was PBMCs, taken roughly 20 days after the first yellow fever vaccination. The receptors were gathered from a man between 18 and 29 years old who received the YFV17D yellow fever vaccine.

This chain uses TRBV4-3 with TRBJ1-1; D call uncertain. The CDR3 has 14 residues. Trimming pared 3 bases from V and 0 bases from J, leaving 8 bases between. Looked up from germline, CDR1 is LGHNA and CDR2 is YSLEER. CDR3 sequence (DNA): TGCGCCAGCAGCCAGTCGCAGGTGAACACTGAAGCTTTCTTT. It codes for CASSQSQVNTEAFF.

As concerns this clonotype: One base away lies a much larger clone, so this may be a sequencing read error. This chain uses TRBV5-1 with TRBJ1-2; 8 nucleotides match TRBD1. Trimming took 4 bases from V and 0 from J; bases not matched to a gene: 5. This CDR3 is built from 15 residues. The germline V gene encodes CDR1 SGHRS and CDR2 YFSETQ. The CDR3 DNA follows: TGCGCCAGCAGCCAGGACAGGGAAGCTAACTATGGCTACACCTTC. Residues: CASSQDREANYGYTF.